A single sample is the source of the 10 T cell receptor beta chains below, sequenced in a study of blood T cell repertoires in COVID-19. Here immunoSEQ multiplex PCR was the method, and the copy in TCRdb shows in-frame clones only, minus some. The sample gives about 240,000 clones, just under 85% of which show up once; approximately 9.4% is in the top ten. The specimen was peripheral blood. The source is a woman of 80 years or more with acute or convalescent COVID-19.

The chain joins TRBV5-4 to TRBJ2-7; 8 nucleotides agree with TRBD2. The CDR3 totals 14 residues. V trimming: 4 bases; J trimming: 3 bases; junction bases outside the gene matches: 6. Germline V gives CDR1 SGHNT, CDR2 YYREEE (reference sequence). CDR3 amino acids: CASSPSGGRYEQYF. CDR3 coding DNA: TGTGCCAGCAGCCCGAGCGGGGGACGCTACGAGCAGTACTTC.

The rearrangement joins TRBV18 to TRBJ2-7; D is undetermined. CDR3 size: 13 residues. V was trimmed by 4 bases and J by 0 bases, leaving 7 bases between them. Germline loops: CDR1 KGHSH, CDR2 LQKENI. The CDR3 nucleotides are TGTGCCAGCTCACGTACGAGCTCCTACGAGCAGTACTTC. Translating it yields CASSRTSSYEQYF.

CDR3 in amino acids: CASSLGHTNTGELFF. The CDR3 DNA follows: TGCGCCAGCAGCTTGGGACATACGAACACCGGGGAGCTGTTTTTT. The J gene is TRBJ2-2, the V gene TRBV5-1, with D unresolved. The germline V gene encodes CDR1 SGHRS and CDR2 YFSETQ. The CDR3 totals 15 residues. The V end was cut by 0 bases, the J end by 0 bases, with 6 bases between.

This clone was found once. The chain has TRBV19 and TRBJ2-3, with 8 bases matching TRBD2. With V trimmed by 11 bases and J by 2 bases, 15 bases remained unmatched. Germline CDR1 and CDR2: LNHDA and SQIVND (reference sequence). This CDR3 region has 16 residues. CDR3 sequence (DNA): TGTGCCCGAGTAAGGACGGGGGGGCCGAACACAGATACGCAGTATTTT. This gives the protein CARVRTGGPNTDTQYF.

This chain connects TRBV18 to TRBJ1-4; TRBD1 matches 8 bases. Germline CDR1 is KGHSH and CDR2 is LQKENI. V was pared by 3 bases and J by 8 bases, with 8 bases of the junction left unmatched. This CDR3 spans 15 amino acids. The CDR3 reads CASSPSTGGVEKLFF. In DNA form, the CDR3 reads TGTGCCAGCTCACCCTCCACAGGGGGAGTGGAAAAACTGTTTTTT.

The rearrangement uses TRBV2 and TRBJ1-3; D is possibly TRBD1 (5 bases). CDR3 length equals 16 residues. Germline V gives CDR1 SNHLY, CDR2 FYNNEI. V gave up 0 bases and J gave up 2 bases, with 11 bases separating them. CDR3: CASSEARDPAGNTIYF. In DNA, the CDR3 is TGTGCCAGCAGTGAAGCGCGGGACCCGGCTGGAAACACCATATATTTT.

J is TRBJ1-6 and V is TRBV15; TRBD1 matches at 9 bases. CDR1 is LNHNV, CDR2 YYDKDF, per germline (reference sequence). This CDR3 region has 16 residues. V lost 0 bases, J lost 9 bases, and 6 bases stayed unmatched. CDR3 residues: CATSRDRGTGSSPLHF. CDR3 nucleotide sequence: TGTGCCACCAGCAGAGATCGGGGGACAGGGTCTTCACCCCTCCACTTT. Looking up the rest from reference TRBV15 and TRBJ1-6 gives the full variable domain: DAMVIQNPRYQVTQFGKPVTLSCSQTLNHNVMYWYQQKSSQAPKLLFHYYDKDFNNEADTPDNFQSRRPNTSFCFLDIRSPGLGDTAMYLCATSRDRGTGSSPLHFGNGTRLTVT.

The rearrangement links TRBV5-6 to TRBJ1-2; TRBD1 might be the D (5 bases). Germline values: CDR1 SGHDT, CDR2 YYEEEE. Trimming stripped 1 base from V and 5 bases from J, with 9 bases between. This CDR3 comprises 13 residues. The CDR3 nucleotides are TGTGCCAGCAGCTTGTTCAGACAGTATGGCTACACCTTC. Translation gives CASSLFRQYGYTF.

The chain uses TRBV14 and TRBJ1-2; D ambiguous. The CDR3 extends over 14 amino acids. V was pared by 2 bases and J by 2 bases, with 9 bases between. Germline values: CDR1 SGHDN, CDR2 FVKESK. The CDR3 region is CASSQNNRNYGYTF. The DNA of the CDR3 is TGTGCCAGCAGCCAAAATAACAGAAACTATGGCTACACCTTC.

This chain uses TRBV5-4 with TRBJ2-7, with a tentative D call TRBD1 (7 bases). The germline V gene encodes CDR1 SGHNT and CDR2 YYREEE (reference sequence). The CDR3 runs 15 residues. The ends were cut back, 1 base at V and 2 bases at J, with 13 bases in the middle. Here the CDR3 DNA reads TGTGCCAGCAGCTTGCAGCAGGGGGGAGCCTACGAGCAGTACTTC. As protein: CASSLQQGGAYEQYF.